This T cell receptor (beta chain) was found in a study of tumor-infiltrating lymphocytes in primary liver carcinoma. For each extraction, RNA and DNA were obtained together from about 21-30 mg of unsorted bulk tissue. The study's findings and limits: Just around 8-25% of top clones spanned all five tumor regions.

This clonotype was detected ten times or more. Its matching antigen is unknown. With around 500 ng total RNA as template and a constant-region primer, TCR beta cDNA was made. It was through three nested multiplex PCR rounds of slightly modified ARM-PCR that TCR beta libraries arose. Running 10 cycles apiece, the first two PCR rounds relied on TRBV1-TRBV30 forward primers together with a C-beta reverse primer. From the multiplex PCR reads, TCRdb called clonotypes with MiXCR, one entry per CDR3 protein. The repertoire has around 120,000 distinct CDR3 sequences, 65% of them found once; the top ten carry 9.3%. The germline CDR1 and CDR2 sequences are MNHNS and SASEGT. This CDR3 is built from 14 residues. Trimming took off 5 bases at V and 8 bases at J, with 16 bases between the two ends.

This receptor was taken from a woman aged 55-75 years with primary liver carcinoma and hepatitis B virus infection. This chain connects TRBV6-1 to TRBJ1-5; possible D gene TRBD1, 5 bases. The source material was liver tumor tissue from sampling region 1. Subset indicated: tumor region T1, superior pole. CDR3 region: CASSSGTGGEPQHF. The CDR3 DNA follows: TGTGCCAGCAGTTCCGGGACTGGGGGAGAGCCCCAGCATTTT.